This TCR beta chain was observed in a study of cytomegalovirus exposure and HLA in healthy donors. On the study more broadly: Falling in the Caucasian-associated ancestry cluster were about 80% of some 400 genotyped donors. The study's findings and limits: Owing to their indistinguishability, certain V segments, notably TRBV6-2 and TRBV6-3, were excluded.

All the people who gave samples were healthy bone marrow donors. Germline CDR1 reads MDHEN; CDR2 reads SYDVKM. CDR3 size: 14 residues. Deletions cut 11 bases from V and 7 bases from J, with 18 bases between. Researchers ran the PCR with 60 Vbeta and 13 Jbeta primers. Produced via immunoSEQ multiplex PCR; TCRdb's table is partial and in-frame only. The table has about 110,000 clones, approximately 83% seen once. On this clone: The target antigen is unknown.

Input material: PBMCs. This TCR was sampled from a man aged 18 to 29 in good health and CMV-seronegative. The rearrangement joins TRBV28 to TRBJ1-6; weak D call: TRBD1 (5 bases). The CDR3 bases are TGTGCCGGGCAAGGGGAGGGATCGAATTCACCCCTCCACTTT. This codes for CAGQGEGSNSPLHF.